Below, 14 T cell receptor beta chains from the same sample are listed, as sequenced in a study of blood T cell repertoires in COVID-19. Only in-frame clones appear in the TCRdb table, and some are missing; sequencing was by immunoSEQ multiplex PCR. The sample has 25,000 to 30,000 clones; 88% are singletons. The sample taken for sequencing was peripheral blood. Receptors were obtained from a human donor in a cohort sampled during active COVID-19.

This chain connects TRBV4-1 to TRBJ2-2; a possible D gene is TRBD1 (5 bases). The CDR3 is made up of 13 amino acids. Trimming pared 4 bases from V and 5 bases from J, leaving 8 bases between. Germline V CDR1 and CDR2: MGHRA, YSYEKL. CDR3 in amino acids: CASSLQETGELFF. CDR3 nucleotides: TGCGCCAGCAGCCTACAGGAAACCGGGGAGCTGTTTTTT.

The CDR3 spells CSVASGTGYETQYF. CDR3 bases: TGCAGCGTTGCCTCCGGGACAGGGTACGAGACCCAGTACTTC. The chain employs TRBV29-1 and TRBJ2-5; TRBD1 agrees at 9 bases. The CDR3 is 14 residues long. V gave up 4 bases and J gave up 5 bases; unmatched junction bases: 8. Germline V CDR1 and CDR2: SQVTM, ANQGSEA. Variable domain in full (rest from reference TRBV29-1 and TRBJ2-5): SAVISQKPSRDICQRGTSLTIQCQVDSQVTMMFWYRQQPGQSLTLIATANQGSEATYESGFVIDKFPISRPNLTFSTLTVSNMSPEDSSIYLCSVASGTGYETQYFGPGTRLLVL.

CDR3 in amino acids: CAISASDRVNQPQHF. CDR3 in DNA: TGTGCCATCAGTGCCTCGGACAGGGTAAATCAGCCCCAGCATTTT. The V gene is TRBV10-3, the J gene TRBJ1-5; 8 nucleotides align to TRBD1. V gave up 4 bases and J gave up 4 bases; unmatched junction bases: 6. Germline V lookup: CDR1 ENHRY, CDR2 SYGVKD. CDR3 length: 15 amino acids.

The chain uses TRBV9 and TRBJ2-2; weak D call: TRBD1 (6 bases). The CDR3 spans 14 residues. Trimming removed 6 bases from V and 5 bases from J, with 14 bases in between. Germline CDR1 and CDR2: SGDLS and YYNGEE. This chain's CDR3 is CASNNRAGTGELFF. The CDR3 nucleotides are TGTGCCAGCAATAACAGGGCTGGTACCGGGGAGCTGTTTTTT.

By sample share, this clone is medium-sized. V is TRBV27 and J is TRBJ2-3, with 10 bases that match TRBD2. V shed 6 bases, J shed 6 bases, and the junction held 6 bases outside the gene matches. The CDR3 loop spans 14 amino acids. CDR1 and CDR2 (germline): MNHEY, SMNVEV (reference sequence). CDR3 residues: CASSETSGVDTQYF. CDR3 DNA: TGTGCCAGCAGCGAAACTAGCGGGGTTGATACGCAGTATTTT.

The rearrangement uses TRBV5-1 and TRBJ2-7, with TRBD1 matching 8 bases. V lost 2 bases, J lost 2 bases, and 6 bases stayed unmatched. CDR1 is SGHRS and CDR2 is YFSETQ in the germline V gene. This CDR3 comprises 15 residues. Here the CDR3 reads CASSFNQGAPYEQYF. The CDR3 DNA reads TGCGCCAGCAGCTTTAACCAGGGGGCCCCCTACGAGCAGTACTTC.

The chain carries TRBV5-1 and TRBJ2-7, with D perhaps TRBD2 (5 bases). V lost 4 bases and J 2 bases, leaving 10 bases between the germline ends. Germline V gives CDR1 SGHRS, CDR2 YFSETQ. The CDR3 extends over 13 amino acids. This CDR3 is CASSPRLTYEQYF. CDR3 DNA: TGCGCCAGCAGCCCCCGACTAACCTACGAGCAGTACTTC.

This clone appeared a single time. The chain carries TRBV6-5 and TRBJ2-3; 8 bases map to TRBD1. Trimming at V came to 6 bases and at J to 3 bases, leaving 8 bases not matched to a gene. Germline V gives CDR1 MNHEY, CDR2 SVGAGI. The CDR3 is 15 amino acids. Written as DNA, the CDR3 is TGTGCCAGCAGCTTAGACAGGGGCGGGACAGATACGCAGTATTTT. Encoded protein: CASSLDRGGTDTQYF.

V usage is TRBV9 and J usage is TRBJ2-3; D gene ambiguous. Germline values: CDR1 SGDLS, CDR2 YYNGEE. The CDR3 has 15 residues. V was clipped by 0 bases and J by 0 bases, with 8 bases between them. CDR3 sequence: CASSVGQTSTDTQYF. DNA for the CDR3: TGTGCCAGCAGCGTAGGGCAGACTAGCACAGATACGCAGTATTTT.

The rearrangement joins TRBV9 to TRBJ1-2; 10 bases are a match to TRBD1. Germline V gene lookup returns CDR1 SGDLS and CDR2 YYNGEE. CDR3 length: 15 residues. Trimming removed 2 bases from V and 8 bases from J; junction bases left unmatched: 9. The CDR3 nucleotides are TGTGCCAGCAGCGTGACCGGGACAGGGGTTTGGGGCTACACCTTC. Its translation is CASSVTGTGVWGYTF.

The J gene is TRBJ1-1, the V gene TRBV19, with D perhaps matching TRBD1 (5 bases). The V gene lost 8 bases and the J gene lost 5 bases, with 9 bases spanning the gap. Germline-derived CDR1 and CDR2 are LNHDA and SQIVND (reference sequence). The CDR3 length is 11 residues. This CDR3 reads CASSGRTEAFF. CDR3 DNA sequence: TGTGCCAGTTCAGGGAGGACTGAAGCTTTCTTT.

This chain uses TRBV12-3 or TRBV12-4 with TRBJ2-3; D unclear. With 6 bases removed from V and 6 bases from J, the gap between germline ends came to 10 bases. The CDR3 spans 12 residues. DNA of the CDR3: TGTGCCAGCAGCCCCCCGGAGGATACGCAGTATTTT. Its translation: CASSPPEDTQYF.

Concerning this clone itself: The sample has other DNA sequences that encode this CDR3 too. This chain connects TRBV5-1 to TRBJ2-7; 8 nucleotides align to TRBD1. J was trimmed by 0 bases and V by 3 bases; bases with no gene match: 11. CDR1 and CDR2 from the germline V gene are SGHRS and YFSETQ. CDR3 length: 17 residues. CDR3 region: CASSSPPGQDFSYEQYF. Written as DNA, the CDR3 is TGCGCCAGCAGCTCCCCTCCGGGACAGGACTTCTCCTACGAGCAGTACTTC.

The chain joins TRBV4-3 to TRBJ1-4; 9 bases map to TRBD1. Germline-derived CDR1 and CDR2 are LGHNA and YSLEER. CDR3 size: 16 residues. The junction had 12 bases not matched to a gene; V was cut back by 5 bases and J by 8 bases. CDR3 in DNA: TGCGCCAGCAGCTCCGGGACAGGGAAGTTTCGGGAAAAACTGTTTTTT. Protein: CASSSGTGKFREKLFF.